Below are 12 T cell receptor beta chains sequenced from a single sample in a study of identical twins. TCRdb ran MiXCR on the 5' RACE reads and lists one entry per CDR3 protein. Among approximately 220,000 distinct CDR3 sequences listed, 7.5% were seen once. This sample was also put to use in a study of yellow fever vaccine responses in identical twins.

Material for sequencing was memory (CD45RO+) T cells sorted from blood. The source is a woman between 18 and 29 years old in good health.

The gene calls are TRBV11-2 and TRBJ2-3; D unclear. There are 13 residues in the CDR3. The germline V gene has CDR1 SGHAT and CDR2 FQNNGV. The germline V and J ends were trimmed by 1 base and 2 bases, with 4 bases remaining between them. The CDR3 protein is CASSLVFTDTQYF. CDR3 in DNA: TGTGCCAGCAGCTTAGTTTTCACAGATACGCAGTATTTT.

This clonotype has a count of ten or more. This chain joins TRBV12-3 or TRBV12-4 and TRBJ2-5; tentative D call: TRBD2 (6 bases). The CDR3 totals 16 residues. With 5 bases removed from V and 1 base from J, the gap between germline ends came to 17 bases. DNA of the CDR3: TGTGCCAGCAGTCCCTATCGGCGGGGCTTCCAAGAGACCCAGTACTTC. Translation: CASSPYRRGFQETQYF.

This clonotype occurred many times. The chain links TRBV10-2 to TRBJ1-2, with D possibly being TRBD1 (6 bases). Trimming took 6 bases from V and 2 from J, leaving 10 bases between them. The CDR3 consists of 13 residues. The germline gives CDR1 WSHSY, CDR2 SAAADI. The CDR3 is CASSVDRNYGYTF. For the CDR3, the DNA is TGCGCCAGCAGCGTCGACAGGAACTATGGCTACACCTTC.

Many counts were recorded for this clonotype. The V gene is TRBV12-3 or TRBV12-4, the J gene TRBJ2-2; either TRBD1 or TRBD2 may fit D (5 bases each). V shed 5 bases and J shed 6 bases, with 16 bases lying between them. The CDR3 has 15 amino acids. The CDR3 DNA follows: TGTGCCAGCAGTCCCTCAGGGCTAGCTGCCGGGGAGCTGTTTTTT. This sequence encodes CASSPSGLAAGELFF.

This clonotype was observed a handful of times. J is TRBJ2-7 and V is TRBV2; maybe TRBD1 (5 bases). CDR1 SNHLY and CDR2 FYNNEI come from the germline V gene. The CDR3 covers 14 residues. Trimming left V 4 bases short and J 3 bases short, with 13 bases between. The DNA for the CDR3 is TGTGCCAGCAGTGCGATGGGAACAGGCTACGAGCAGTACTTC. Protein product: CASSAMGTGYEQYF.

This clonotype has a handful of counts. The chain carries TRBV28 and TRBJ2-1, with D possibly being TRBD1 (6 bases). Germline CDR1 MDHEN, CDR2 SYDVKM. V was clipped by 5 bases and J by 0 bases, with 14 bases between them. The CDR3 contains 16 residues. In DNA form, the CDR3 reads TGTGCCAGCAGTCCCAGGGGCCAGAGCTCCTACAATGAGCAGTTCTTC. This gives the protein CASSPRGQSSYNEQFF.

The chain recombines TRBV20-1 with TRBJ2-7; 8 positions agree with TRBD2. Germline CDR1 reads DFQATT; CDR2 reads SNEGSKA (reference sequence). The ends lost 2 bases at V and 6 bases at J; junction bases unmatched: 6. This CDR3 comprises 13 residues. The CDR3 reads CSARSGRSLEQYF. The CDR3 DNA sequence: TGCAGTGCTAGAAGCGGGAGATCTCTCGAGCAGTACTTC.

The sample holds a few counts of this clonotype. CDR3 nucleotide sequence: TGTGCCACCAGCAATGGCAGAATCCAAGAGACCCAGTACTTC. Protein sequence: CATSNGRIQETQYF. The chain links TRBV15 to TRBJ2-5, with unresolved D. CDR3 length equals 14 residues. The V gene lost 4 bases and the J gene lost 1 base, with 10 bases spanning the gap. Germline CDR1 is LNHNV and CDR2 is YYDKDF (reference sequence). The full variable domain, with the rest looked up from reference TRBV15 and TRBJ2-5, is DAMVIQNPRYQVTQFGKPVTLSCSQTLNHNVMYWYQQKSSQAPKLLFHYYDKDFNNEADTPDNFQSRRPNTSFCFLDIRSPGLGDTAMYLCATSNGRIQETQYFGPGTRLLVL.

This clonotype was seen many times. The chain recombines TRBV4-3 with TRBJ2-1; D is ambiguous. CDR1 is LGHNA and CDR2 is YSLEER in the germline V gene. The CDR3 is made up of 15 amino acids. V was clipped by 4 bases and J by 8 bases, with 18 bases between them. The DNA for the CDR3 is TGCGCCAGCAGCCTGATCCCCTCCAGTTCCCATGAGCAGTTCTTC. Residues: CASSLIPSSSHEQFF.

This clonotype was seen at least ten times. The rearrangement links TRBV20-1 to TRBJ2-7; TRBD2 aligns across 12 bases. The CDR3 contains 15 residues. Germline loops: CDR1 DFQATT, CDR2 SNEGSKA (reference sequence). Unmatched junction bases numbered 4, after V lost 1 base and J lost 3 bases. The CDR3 bases are TGCAGTGCTAGAGGGCGGGGACTAGCGGGCTACGAGCAGTACTTC. Its protein is CSARGRGLAGYEQYF.

This clonotype was seen at least ten times. CDR3 residues: CASSLAAGSSYNEQFF. The CDR3 DNA reads as TGCGCCAGCAGCTTGGCCGCGGGGAGCTCCTACAATGAGCAGTTCTTC. The chain combines TRBV5-1 with TRBJ2-1; a possible D gene is TRBD2 (6 bases). CDR3 length: 16 amino acids. Looked up from germline, CDR1 is SGHRS and CDR2 is YFSETQ. V was shortened by 0 bases and J by 0 bases, with 10 bases between the two germline ends.

The sample holds many counts of this clonotype. V gene TRBV3-1 combines with J gene TRBJ2-3, with TRBD2 matching 14 bases. The CDR3 runs 16 residues. With 4 bases clipped from V and 3 bases from J, the junction kept 3 bases outside the gene matches. The V gene's germline CDR1 is LGHDT and CDR2 YNNKEL (reference sequence). CDR3 bases: TGTGCCAGCAGCCTGCGGACTAGCGGGGGGACAGATACGCAGTATTTT. This gives the protein CASSLRTSGGTDTQYF.